Following are 5 T cell receptor beta chains from one sample sequenced in a study of shared clonotypes between healthy human individuals. Libraries were prepared by immunoSEQ multiplex PCR; TCRdb keeps only in-frame clonotypes and omits some of them. The repertoire holds roughly 2 million clones, with approximately 95% as singletons. Specimen: naive CD4+ T cells sorted from blood. The subset here: CD45RA+ positively selected. Source of these receptors: a young man in good health.

The chain combines TRBV4-3 with TRBJ2-5, with a possible D match to TRBD1 (5 bases). Germline V lookup: CDR1 LGHNA, CDR2 YSLEER. The length of the CDR3 is 16 residues. V lost 0 bases and J lost 4, with 15 bases in between. The CDR3 sequence: CASSQDLSRAVETQYF. CDR3 DNA: TGCGCCAGCAGCCAAGATCTAAGCAGGGCCGTAGAGACCCAGTACTTC.

The chain has TRBV6-5 and TRBJ2-7; D possibly corresponds to TRBD2 (5 bases). This CDR3 has 14 residues. With 6 bases removed from V and 5 bases from J, the gap between germline ends came to 17 bases. Germline CDR1 and CDR2: MNHEY and SVGAGI. CDR3: CASSRGASGHEQYF. The CDR3, as DNA: TGTGCCAGCAGCCGGGGTGCCTCAGGACACGAGCAGTACTTC.

The rearrangement joins TRBV4-1 to TRBJ1-2; possible D gene TRBD1, 6 bases. V was shortened by 1 base and J by 6 bases, with 15 bases between the two germline ends. This CDR3 is built from 15 residues. Germline CDR1 is MGHRA and CDR2 is YSYEKL. CDR3 protein: CASSQGGRGLNGYTF. In nucleotides, the CDR3 is TGCGCCAGCAGCCAAGGAGGCAGGGGATTAAATGGCTACACCTTC.

This clone came up once. The chain couples TRBV27 to TRBJ2-5; D is tentatively TRBD1 or TRBD2 (6 bases each). This CDR3 region has 15 residues. V lost 4 bases to trimming and J lost 5 bases, with 17 bases between them. Germline CDR1 and CDR2: MNHEY and SMNVEV (reference sequence). Here the CDR3 DNA reads TGTGCCAGCAGTTCTTTTAGCGGAGGGGGGGAGACCCAGTACTTC. This gives the protein CASSSFSGGGETQYF.

The rearrangement links TRBV29-1 to TRBJ1-4; perhaps TRBD1 as D (5 bases). The germline gives CDR1 SQVTM, CDR2 ANQGSEA. The length of the CDR3 is 14 residues. Trimming shortened V by 7 bases and J by 7 bases, and 19 bases separated the two germline ends. DNA for the CDR3: TGCAGCGCCGCAGGACCGGGGCGGGTTGAAAAACTGTTTTTT. The encoded protein is CSAAGPGRVEKLFF.